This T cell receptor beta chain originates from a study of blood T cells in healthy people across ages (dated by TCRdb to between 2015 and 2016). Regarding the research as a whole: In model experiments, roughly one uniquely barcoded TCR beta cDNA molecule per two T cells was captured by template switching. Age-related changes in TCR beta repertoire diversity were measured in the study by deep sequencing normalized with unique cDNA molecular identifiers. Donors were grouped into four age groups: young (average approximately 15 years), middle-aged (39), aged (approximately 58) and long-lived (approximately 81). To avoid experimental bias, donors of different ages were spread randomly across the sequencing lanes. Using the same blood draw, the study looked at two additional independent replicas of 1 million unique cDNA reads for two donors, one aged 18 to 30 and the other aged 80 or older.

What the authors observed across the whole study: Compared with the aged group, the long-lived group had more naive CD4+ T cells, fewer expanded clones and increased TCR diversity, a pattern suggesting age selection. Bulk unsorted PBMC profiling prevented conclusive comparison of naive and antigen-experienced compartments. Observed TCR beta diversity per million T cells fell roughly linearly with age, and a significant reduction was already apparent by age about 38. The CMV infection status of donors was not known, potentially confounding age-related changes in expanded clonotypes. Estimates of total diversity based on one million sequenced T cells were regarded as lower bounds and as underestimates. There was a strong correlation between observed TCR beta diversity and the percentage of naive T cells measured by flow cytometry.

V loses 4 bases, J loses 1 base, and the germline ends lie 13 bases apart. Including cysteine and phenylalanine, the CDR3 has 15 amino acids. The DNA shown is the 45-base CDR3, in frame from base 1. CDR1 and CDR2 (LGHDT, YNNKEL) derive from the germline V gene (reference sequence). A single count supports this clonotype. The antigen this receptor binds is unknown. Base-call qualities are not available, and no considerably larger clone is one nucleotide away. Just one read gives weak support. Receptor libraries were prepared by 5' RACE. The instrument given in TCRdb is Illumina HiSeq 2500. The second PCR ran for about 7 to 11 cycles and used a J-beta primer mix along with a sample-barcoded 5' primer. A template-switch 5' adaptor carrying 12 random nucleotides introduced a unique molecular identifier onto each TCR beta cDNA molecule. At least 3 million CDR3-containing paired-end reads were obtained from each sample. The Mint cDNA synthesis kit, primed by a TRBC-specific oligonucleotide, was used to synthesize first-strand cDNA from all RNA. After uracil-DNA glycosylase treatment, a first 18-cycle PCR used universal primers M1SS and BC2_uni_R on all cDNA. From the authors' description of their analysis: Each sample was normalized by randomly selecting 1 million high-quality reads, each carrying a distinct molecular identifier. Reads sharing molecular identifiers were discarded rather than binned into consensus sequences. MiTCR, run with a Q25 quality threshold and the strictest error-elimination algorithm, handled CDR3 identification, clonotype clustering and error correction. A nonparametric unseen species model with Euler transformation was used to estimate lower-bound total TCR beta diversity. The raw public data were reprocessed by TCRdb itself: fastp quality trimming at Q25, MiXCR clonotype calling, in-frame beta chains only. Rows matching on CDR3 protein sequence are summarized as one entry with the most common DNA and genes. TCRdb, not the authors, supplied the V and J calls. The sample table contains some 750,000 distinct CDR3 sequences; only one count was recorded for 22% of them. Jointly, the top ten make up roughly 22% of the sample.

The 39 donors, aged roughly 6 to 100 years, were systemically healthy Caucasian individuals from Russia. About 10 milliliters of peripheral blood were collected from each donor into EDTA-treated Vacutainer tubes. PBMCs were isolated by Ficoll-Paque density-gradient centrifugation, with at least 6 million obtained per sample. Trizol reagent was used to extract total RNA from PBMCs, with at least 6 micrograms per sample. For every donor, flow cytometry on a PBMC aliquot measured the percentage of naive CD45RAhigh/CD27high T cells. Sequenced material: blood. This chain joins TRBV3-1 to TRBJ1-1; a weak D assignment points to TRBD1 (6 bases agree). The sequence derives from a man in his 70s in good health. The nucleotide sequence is TGTGCCAGCAGCCGCCTACAGGGAGGGAACACTGAAGCTTTCTTT. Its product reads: CASSRLQGGNTEAFF.